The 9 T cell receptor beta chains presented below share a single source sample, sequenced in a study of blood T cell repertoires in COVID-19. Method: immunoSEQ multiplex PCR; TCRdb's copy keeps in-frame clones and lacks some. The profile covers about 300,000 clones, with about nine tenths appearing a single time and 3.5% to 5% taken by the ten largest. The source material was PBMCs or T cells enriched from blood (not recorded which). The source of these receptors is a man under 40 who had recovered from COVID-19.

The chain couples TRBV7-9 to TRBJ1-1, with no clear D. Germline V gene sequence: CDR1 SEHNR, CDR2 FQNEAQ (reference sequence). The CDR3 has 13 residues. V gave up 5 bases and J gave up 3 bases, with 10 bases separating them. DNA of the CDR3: TGTGCCAGCAGCAGACGACGGGACACTGAAGCTTTCTTT. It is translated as CASSRRRDTEAFF. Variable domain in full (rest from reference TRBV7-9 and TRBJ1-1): DTGVSQNPRHKITKRGQNVTFRCDPISEHNRLYWYRQTLGQGPEFLTYFQNEAQLEKSRLLSDRFSAERPKGSFSTLEIQRTEQGDSAMYLCASSRRRDTEAFFGQGTRLTVV.

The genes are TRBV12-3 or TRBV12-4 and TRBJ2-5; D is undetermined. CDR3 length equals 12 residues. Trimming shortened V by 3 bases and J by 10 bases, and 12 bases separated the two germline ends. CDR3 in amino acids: CASSFLSQVQYF. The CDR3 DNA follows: TGTGCCAGCAGTTTTCTTTCGCAGGTCCAGTACTTC.

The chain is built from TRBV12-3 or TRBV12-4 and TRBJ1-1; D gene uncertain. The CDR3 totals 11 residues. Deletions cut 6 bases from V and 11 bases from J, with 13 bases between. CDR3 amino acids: CASRKTLVAFF. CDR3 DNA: TGTGCCAGCAGGAAGACCCTAGTGGCTTTCTTT.

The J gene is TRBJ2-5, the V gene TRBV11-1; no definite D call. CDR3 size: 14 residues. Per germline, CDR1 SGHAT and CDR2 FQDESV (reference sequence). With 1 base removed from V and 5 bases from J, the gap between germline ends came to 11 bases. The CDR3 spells CASSLERGRETQYF. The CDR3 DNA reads TGTGCCAGCAGCTTAGAGCGCGGTCGGGAGACCCAGTACTTC.

CDR3 loop: CASTSRPGQGAHGYGYTF. CDR3 nucleotides: TGTGCCAGTACCTCGAGACCGGGACAGGGGGCGCACGGCTATGGCTACACCTTC. The rearrangement links TRBV19 to TRBJ1-2; 12 bases agree with TRBD1. In germline, CDR1 is LNHDA, CDR2 SQIVND (reference sequence). J was trimmed by 4 bases and V by 7 bases; bases with no gene match: 16. The CDR3 loop spans 18 amino acids. The full variable domain, completed using reference TRBV19 and TRBJ1-2, is DGGITQSPKYLFRKEGQNVTLSCEQNLNHDAMYWYRQDPGQGLRLIYYSQIVNDFQKGDIAEGYSVSREKKESFPLTVTSAQKNPTAFYLCASTSRPGQGAHGYGYTFGSGTRLTVV.

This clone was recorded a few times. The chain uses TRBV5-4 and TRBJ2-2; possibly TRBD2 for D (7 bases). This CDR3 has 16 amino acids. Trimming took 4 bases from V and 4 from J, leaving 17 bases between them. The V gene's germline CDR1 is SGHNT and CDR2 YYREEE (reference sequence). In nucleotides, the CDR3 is TGTGCCAGCAGCCCCCTAGGGGGGGGTAGCACCGGGGAGCTGTTTTTT. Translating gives CASSPLGGGSTGELFF.

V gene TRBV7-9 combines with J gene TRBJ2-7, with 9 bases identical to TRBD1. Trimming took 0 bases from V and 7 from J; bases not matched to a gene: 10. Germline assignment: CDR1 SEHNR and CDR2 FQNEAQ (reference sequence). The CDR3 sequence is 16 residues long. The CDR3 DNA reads TGTGCCAGCAGCTTAGCCGAGGGACAGGGATTAGGGGAGCAGTACTTC. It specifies CASSLAEGQGLGEQYF.

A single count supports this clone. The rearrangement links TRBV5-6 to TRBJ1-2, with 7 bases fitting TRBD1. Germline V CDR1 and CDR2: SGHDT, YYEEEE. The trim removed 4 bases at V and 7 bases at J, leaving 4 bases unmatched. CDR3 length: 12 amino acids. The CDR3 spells CASSMTGIGYTF. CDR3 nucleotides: TGTGCCAGCAGCATGACAGGGATTGGCTACACCTTC.

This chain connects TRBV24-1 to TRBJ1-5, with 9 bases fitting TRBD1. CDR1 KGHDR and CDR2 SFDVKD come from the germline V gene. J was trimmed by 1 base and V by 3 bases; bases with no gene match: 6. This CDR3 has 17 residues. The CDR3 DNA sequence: TGTGCCACCAGTGATCCGACGACAGGGGGAAGCAATCAGCCCCAGCATTTT. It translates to CATSDPTTGGSNQPQHF.